This TCR beta chain was recovered during a study of technical replicates of blood from a few donors. Trimming at V came to 6 bases and at J to 5 bases, leaving 7 bases not matched to a gene. This CDR3 is built from 14 residues. Germline V gene data show CDR1 as LNHDA and CDR2 as SQIVND (reference sequence). Produced via immunoSEQ multiplex PCR; TCRdb's table is partial and in-frame only. The data show about 83,000 clones, about 91% seen once. The sequence derives from a human donor in good health. This sequence joins TRBV19 and TRBJ2-5, with 9 bases aligning to TRBD1. The sequencing sample was made of T cells isolated from PBMCs. The CDR3 protein is CASRTPGQGETQYF. The CDR3 coding sequence is TGTGCCAGTAGGACTCCGGGACAGGGCGAGACCCAGTACTTC.